These 9 T cell receptor beta chains were sequenced from one sample in a study of blood T cell repertoires in COVID-19. Assay used: immunoSEQ multiplex PCR; TCRdb lists only in-frame clones, some missing. Of tens of thousands of clones in the sample, approximately 79% were seen once. Sequencing was performed on peripheral blood. Receptors were obtained from a man between 65 and 80 years old with COVID-19, enrolled during active disease.

The V and J genes are TRBV4-2 and TRBJ1-6; a weak D match, TRBD1 (5 bases). V gave up 0 bases and J gave up 7 bases, with 13 bases separating them. The germline gives CDR1 LGHNA, CDR2 YNFKEQ. CDR3 length: 16 amino acids. For the CDR3, the DNA is TGTGCCAGCAGCCAAGATGGGGAGGGGAAAAATTCACCCCTCCACTTT. Residues: CASSQDGEGKNSPLHF.

The chain uses TRBV9 and TRBJ2-3; tentative D call: TRBD1 (6 bases). The germline V gene encodes CDR1 SGDLS and CDR2 YYNGEE. The CDR3 has 14 residues. Trimming took 4 bases from V and 4 from J, leaving 13 bases between them. CDR3 protein: CASSRTGLADTQYF. Here the CDR3 DNA reads TGTGCCAGCAGCCGTACAGGGTTGGCAGATACGCAGTATTTT. Full variable domain (rest looked up from reference TRBV9 and TRBJ2-3): DSGVTQTPKHLITATGQRVTLRCSPRSGDLSVYWYQQSLDQGLQFLIQYYNGEERAKGNILERFSAQQFPDLHSELNLSSLELGDSALYFCASSRTGLADTQYFGPGTRLTVL.

V is TRBV27 and J is TRBJ1-6; D is perhaps TRBD1 (6 bases). V was trimmed by 4 bases and J by 10 bases, leaving 23 bases between them. Germline V gene sequence: CDR1 MNHEY, CDR2 SMNVEV (reference sequence). CDR3 length: 17 amino acids. CDR3 DNA: TGTGCCAGCAGTTCGATTTTGAGGTGGGAGGGGGACTCACCCCTCCACTTT. As protein: CASSSILRWEGDSPLHF.

The chain is built from TRBV27 and TRBJ1-5, with D possibly TRBD1 on 6 matching bases. This CDR3 is built from 14 residues. Germline V lookup: CDR1 MNHEY, CDR2 SMNVEV (reference sequence). V shed 4 bases and J shed 3 bases, with 10 bases lying between them. The CDR3 loop reads CASSYAGANQPQHF. In DNA, the CDR3 is TGTGCCAGCAGTTACGCGGGGGCCAATCAGCCCCAGCATTTT.

The chain combines TRBV7-2 with TRBJ1-3; D is unresolved. This CDR3 contains 13 residues. The V gene's germline CDR1 is SGHTA and CDR2 FQGNSA. Trimming cost V 5 bases and J 0 bases, with 5 bases left between them. CDR3: CASSQNSGNTIYF. The CDR3 nucleotides read TGTGCCAGCAGCCAGAACTCTGGAAACACCATATATTTT.

This sequence joins TRBV2 and TRBJ2-2; D remains ambiguous. The CDR3 loop spans 15 amino acids. In germline, CDR1 is SNHLY, CDR2 FYNNEI. V shed 7 bases and J shed 5 bases, with 17 bases lying between them. The CDR3 sequence is CASIRGLVQTGELFF. CDR3 in DNA: TGTGCCAGCATTCGAGGATTAGTGCAGACCGGGGAGCTGTTTTTT.

This clone has a single count. The chain carries TRBV27 and TRBJ2-3; 7 bases align to TRBD2. The V and J ends lost 5 bases and 3 bases, in that order; junction bases with no gene match: 20. Germline loops: CDR1 MNHEY, CDR2 SMNVEV (reference sequence). The CDR3 is 19 amino acids. The CDR3 region is CASSEGTTRRARSTDTQYF. The CDR3 DNA reads TGTGCCAGCAGTGAAGGGACTACCCGGAGGGCCAGGTCTACAGATACGCAGTATTTT.

The chain recombines TRBV19 with TRBJ1-6, with D hard to call. CDR3 length: 14 residues. Germline V CDR1 and CDR2: LNHDA, SQIVND (reference sequence). Trimming left V 1 base short and J 10 bases short, with 11 bases between. The chain's CDR3 is CASSIGQVGSPLHF. CDR3 DNA sequence: TGTGCCAGTAGTATAGGGCAGGTTGGATCACCCCTCCACTTT.

This chain joins TRBV2 and TRBJ2-5, with D perhaps matching TRBD2 (5 bases). The CDR3 is 15 amino acids. The V gene lost 4 bases and the J gene lost 1 base, with 13 bases spanning the gap. Germline lookup yields CDR1 SNHLY and CDR2 FYNNEI. DNA of the CDR3: TGTGCCAGCAGTGGTCTAGGCGGGCCCCAAGAGACCCAGTACTTC. Translating gives CASSGLGGPQETQYF.